The 15 T cell receptor beta chains given below trace back to one sample, sequenced in a study of cytomegalovirus exposure and HLA in healthy donors. Primers: 60 Vbeta forward and 13 Jbeta reverse. Sequencing was performed with immunoSEQ multiplex PCR; in TCRdb, only in-frame clones are kept and a portion is missing. In the table there are 110,000 or so clones, less than 80% of which are singletons. Material: PBMCs. Every receptor here comes from a woman aged 50 to 60 in good health and CMV-seropositive.

The rearrangement joins TRBV30 to TRBJ1-4; maybe TRBD1 (6 bases). Germline loops: CDR1 GTSNPN, CDR2 SVGIG (reference sequence). Trimming cost V 0 bases and J 2 bases, with 10 bases left between them. The CDR3 extends over 15 amino acids. The CDR3 reads CAWSVQQGTNEKLFF. DNA for the CDR3: TGTGCCTGGAGTGTACAGCAGGGGACTAATGAAAAACTGTTTTTT.

This chain connects TRBV21-1 to TRBJ2-7; the table calls TRBD1, which could not be checked here. TRBV21-1 constitutes a pseudogene. The CDR3 runs 14 residues. The CDR3 sequence: CASRTTGEMDEQYF. CDR3 coding DNA: TGTGCCAGCAGGACGACAGGGGAAATGGACGAGCAGTACTTC.

The gene calls are TRBV5-1 and TRBJ1-1; perhaps TRBD1 as D (5 bases). The CDR3 loop spans 14 amino acids. From germline, CDR1 is SGHRS and CDR2 YFSETQ. V was trimmed by 5 bases and J by 0 bases, leaving 11 bases between them. CDR3 loop: CASSSDSMNTEAFF. Here the CDR3 DNA reads TGCGCCAGCAGTTCAGACAGCATGAACACTGAAGCTTTCTTT.

The chain links TRBV19 to TRBJ1-5, with D possibly matching TRBD1 (5 bases). V was clipped by 6 bases and J by 2 bases, with 11 bases between them. The length of the CDR3 is 14 residues. Germline V lookup: CDR1 LNHDA, CDR2 SQIVND (reference sequence). In DNA form, the CDR3 reads TGTGCCAGTAGCGAGGGAGGGGGCAATCAGCCCCAGCATTTT. Translated: CASSEGGGNQPQHF.

The chain carries TRBV14 and TRBJ1-5; D ambiguous. Germline CDR1 SGHDN, CDR2 FVKESK. This CDR3 region has 13 residues. V was trimmed by 1 base and J by 6 bases, leaving 7 bases between them. The CDR3 reads CASSQAVGQPQHF. The CDR3, as DNA: TGTGCCAGCAGCCAAGCCGTCGGTCAGCCCCAGCATTTT.

V and J are TRBV4-2 and TRBJ2-1, with 12 bases matching TRBD2. The CDR3 is made up of 16 amino acids. Germline V gene sequence: CDR1 LGHNA, CDR2 YNFKEQ. Trimming removed 6 bases from V and 4 bases from J; junction bases left unmatched: 7. The CDR3 DNA reads as TGTGCCAGCAGTCGACTAGCGGGGGACTATTACAATGAGCAGTTCTTC. Its translation: CASSRLAGDYYNEQFF.

The chain has TRBV5-4 and TRBJ1-1, with D possibly being TRBD1 (6 bases). CDR1 and CDR2 from the germline V gene are SGHNT and YYREEE (reference sequence). The CDR3 is 16 amino acids. With 4 bases removed from V and 3 bases from J, the gap between germline ends came to 19 bases. The CDR3, as DNA: TGTGCCAGCAGCCCACGGGGGGGCCTGGGGGACACTGAAGCTTTCTTT. This codes for CASSPRGGLGDTEAFF.

The chain couples TRBV5-1 to TRBJ2-7; a possible D gene is TRBD2 (6 bases). Germline loops: CDR1 SGHRS, CDR2 YFSETQ. This CDR3 contains 15 residues. Trimming cost V 0 bases and J 4 bases, with 14 bases left between them. The CDR3: CASSLVGGEGYEQYF. The CDR3 coding sequence is TGCGCCAGCAGCTTGGTAGGAGGGGAAGGTTACGAGCAGTACTTC.

The V call is TRBV7-9, the J call TRBJ2-2; D ambiguous. CDR1 and CDR2 from the germline V gene are SEHNR and FQNEAQ (reference sequence). Trimming cost V 5 bases and J 5 bases, with 12 bases left between them. The CDR3 is 14 amino acids. The CDR3 DNA follows: TGTGCCAGCAGCCTCGGTCGTGGTACCGGGGAGCTGTTTTTT. This gives the protein CASSLGRGTGELFF.

This rearrangement joins TRBV7-9 to TRBJ2-5; possibly TRBD1 for D (5 bases). The CDR3 consists of 12 residues. The germline CDR1 and CDR2 sequences are SEHNR and FQNEAQ (reference sequence). V lost 11 bases and J lost 2, with 12 bases in between. The CDR3 protein is CACNRMQETQYF. Here the CDR3 DNA reads TGTGCCTGCAACAGGATGCAAGAGACCCAGTACTTC. Full variable domain (outside the CDR3, taken from reference TRBV7-9 and TRBJ2-5): DTGVSQNPRHKITKRGQNVTFRCDPISEHNRLYWYRQTLGQGPEFLTYFQNEAQLEKSRLLSDRFSAERPKGSFSTLEIQRTEQGDSAMYLCACNRMQETQYFGPGTRLLVL.

In its sample, this clone was seen once. This chain connects TRBV27 to TRBJ2-5; possibly TRBD2 for D (6 bases). From germline, CDR1 is MNHEY and CDR2 SMNVEV (reference sequence). Trimming took off 2 bases at V and 5 bases at J, with 12 bases between the two ends. CDR3 size: 14 residues. In DNA form, the CDR3 reads TGTGCCAGCAGTTTAGAGGGCCGGGGGGAGACCCAGTACTTC. It codes for CASSLEGRGETQYF.

This rearrangement joins TRBV5-1 to TRBJ1-4, with 9 bases fitting TRBD1. The V gene's germline CDR1 is SGHRS and CDR2 YFSETQ. The CDR3 extends over 18 amino acids. After removal of 0 bases from V and 4 bases from J, the junction contained 10 bases not matched to a gene. CDR3 loop: CASSLVAATGGGNEKLFF. For the CDR3, the DNA is TGCGCCAGCAGCTTGGTAGCCGCGACAGGGGGAGGTAATGAAAAACTGTTTTTT. Filled out from reference TRBV5-1 and TRBJ1-4, the complete variable domain reads KAGVTQTPRYLIKTRGQQVTLSCSPISGHRSVSWYQQTPGQGLQFLFEYFSETQRNKGNFPGRFSGRQFSNSRSEMNVSTLELGDSALYLCASSLVAATGGGNEKLFFGSGTQLSVL.

The chain couples TRBV9 to TRBJ2-3; the D gene is possibly TRBD2 (5 bases). The V gene's germline CDR1 is SGDLS and CDR2 YYNGEE. V was trimmed by 0 bases and J by 5 bases, leaving 13 bases between them. CDR3 length: 15 residues. The CDR3 loop reads CASSVGGYEGDTQYF. The CDR3 nucleotides read TGTGCCAGCAGCGTAGGCGGCTACGAGGGAGATACGCAGTATTTT.

The V call is TRBV9, the J call TRBJ2-7; 11 nucleotides line up with TRBD2. CDR3 size: 15 residues. Trimming took 3 bases from V and 5 from J; bases not matched to a gene: 7. CDR1 is SGDLS, CDR2 YYNGEE, per germline. Written as DNA, the CDR3 is TGTGCCAGCAGCGGAGGGACTAGCGGCGTTCACGAGCAGTACTTC. This gives the protein CASSGGTSGVHEQYF.

CDR3 in DNA: TGTGCCAGCGGGGAAGGACAGGTGGGAGAGACCCAGTACTTC. Its translation: CASGEGQVGETQYF. V usage is TRBV7-9 and J usage is TRBJ2-5; TRBD1 aligns across 7 bases. There are 14 residues in the CDR3. The V gene's germline CDR1 is SEHNR and CDR2 FQNEAQ (reference sequence). V shed 8 bases and J 4 bases; nucleotides not matched to a gene: 10.